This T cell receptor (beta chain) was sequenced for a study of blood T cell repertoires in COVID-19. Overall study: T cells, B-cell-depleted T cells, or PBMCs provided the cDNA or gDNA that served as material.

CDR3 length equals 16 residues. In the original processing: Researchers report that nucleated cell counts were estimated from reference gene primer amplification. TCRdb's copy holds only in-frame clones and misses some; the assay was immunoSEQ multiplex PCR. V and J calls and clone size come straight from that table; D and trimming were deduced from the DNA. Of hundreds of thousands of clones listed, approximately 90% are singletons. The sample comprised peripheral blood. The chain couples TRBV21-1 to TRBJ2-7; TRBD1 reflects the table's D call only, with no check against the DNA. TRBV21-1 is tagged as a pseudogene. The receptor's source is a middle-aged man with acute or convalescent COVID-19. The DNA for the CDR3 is TGTGCCAGCAGCCCCTTAGGGCCAGGGTCCCCCTACGAGCAGTACTTC. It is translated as CASSPLGPGSPYEQYF.